The entry below describes one T cell receptor (beta chain). This entry is derived from a study of blood T cell repertoires in COVID-19. Study overall: Italy, Spain and the United States were the sources of the convalescent and acute COVID-19 samples.

This CDR3 has 17 residues. V trimming: 4 bases; J trimming: 3 bases; junction bases outside the gene matches: 9. Per the germline V gene, CDR1 is KGHDR and CDR2 is SFDVKD. Everyone who took part was about 18 to 90 years old, and they came from about two dozen US areas. Methods used by the authors: Amplification of reference gene primers provided the estimated nucleated cell counts. Some clones are missing from TCRdb's copy, which holds only in-frame ones; the method was immunoSEQ multiplex PCR. D and trimming come from the DNA, and the V and J calls and clone size come from that table. The sample has 200,000 or so clones; about 91% are singletons.

This sequence was found in a woman between 40 and 50 years old with acute COVID-19. The chain couples TRBV24-1 to TRBJ2-5, with 11 bases that match TRBD1. Sequences were obtained from PBMCs or T cells enriched from blood (not recorded which). CDR3 nucleotides: TGTGCCACCAGTGACCCCGGGACAGGGGGTCTCGAAGAGACCCAGTACTTC. This translates into CATSDPGTGGLEETQYF.